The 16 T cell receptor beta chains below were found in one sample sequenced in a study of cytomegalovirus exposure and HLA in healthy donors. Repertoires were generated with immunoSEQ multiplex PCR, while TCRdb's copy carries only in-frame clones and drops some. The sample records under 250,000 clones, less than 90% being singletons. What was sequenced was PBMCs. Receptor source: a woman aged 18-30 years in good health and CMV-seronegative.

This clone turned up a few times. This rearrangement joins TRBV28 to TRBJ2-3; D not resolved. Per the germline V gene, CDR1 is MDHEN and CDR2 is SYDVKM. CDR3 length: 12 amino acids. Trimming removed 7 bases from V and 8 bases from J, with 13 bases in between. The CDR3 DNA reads TGTGCCAGCAAGGGCCGCACGGCTACGCAGTATTTT. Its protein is CASKGRTATQYF. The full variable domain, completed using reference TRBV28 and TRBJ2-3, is DVKVTQSSRYLVKRTGEKVFLECVQDMDHENMFWYRQDPGLGLRLIYFSYDVKMKEKGDIPEGYSVSREKKERFSLILESASTNQTSMYLCASKGRTATQYFGPGTRLTVL.

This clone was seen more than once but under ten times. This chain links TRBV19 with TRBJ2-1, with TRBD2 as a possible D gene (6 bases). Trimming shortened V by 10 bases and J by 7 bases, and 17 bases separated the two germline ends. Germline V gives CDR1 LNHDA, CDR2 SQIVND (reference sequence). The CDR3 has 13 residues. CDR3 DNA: TGTGCCACCTCAGAGGGTGCGGGGAATGAGCAGTTCTTC. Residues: CATSEGAGNEQFF.

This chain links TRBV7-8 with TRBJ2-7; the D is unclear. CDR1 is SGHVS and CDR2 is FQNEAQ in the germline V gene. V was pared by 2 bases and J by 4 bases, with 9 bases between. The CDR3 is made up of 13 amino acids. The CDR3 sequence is CASSLSLPYEQYF. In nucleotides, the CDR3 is TGTGCCAGCAGCTTATCGTTGCCGTACGAGCAGTACTTC. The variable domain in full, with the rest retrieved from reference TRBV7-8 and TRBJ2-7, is GAGVSQSPRYKVAKRGQDVALRCDPISGHVSLFWYQQALGQGPEFLTYFQNEAQLDKSGLPSDRFFAERPEGSVSTLKIQRTQQEDSAVYLCASSLSLPYEQYFGPGTRLTVT.

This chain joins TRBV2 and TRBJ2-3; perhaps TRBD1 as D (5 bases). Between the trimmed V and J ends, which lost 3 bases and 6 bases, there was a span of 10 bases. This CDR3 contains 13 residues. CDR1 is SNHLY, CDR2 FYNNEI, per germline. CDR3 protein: CASSDRVGDTQYF. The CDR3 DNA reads TGTGCCAGCAGTGACAGGGTCGGGGATACGCAGTATTTT.

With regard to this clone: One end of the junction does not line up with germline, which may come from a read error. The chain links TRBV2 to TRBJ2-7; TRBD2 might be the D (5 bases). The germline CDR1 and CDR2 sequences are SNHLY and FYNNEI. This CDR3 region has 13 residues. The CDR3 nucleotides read TGTGCCAGCAGTTATCGGGGTTCCTACGAGCAGAACTTC. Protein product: CASSYRGSYEQNF.

CDR3 nucleotide sequence: TGTGCCAGCAGTTTAGCAGGGTTGGGGGACCAAGAGACCCAGTACTTC. This gives the protein CASSLAGLGDQETQYF. The V and J genes are TRBV27 and TRBJ2-5, with D perhaps given as TRBD1 or TRBD2 (5 bases each). The CDR3 has 16 residues. V was shortened by 2 bases and J by 0 bases, with 13 bases between the two germline ends. Germline CDR1 reads MNHEY; CDR2 reads SMNVEV (reference sequence).

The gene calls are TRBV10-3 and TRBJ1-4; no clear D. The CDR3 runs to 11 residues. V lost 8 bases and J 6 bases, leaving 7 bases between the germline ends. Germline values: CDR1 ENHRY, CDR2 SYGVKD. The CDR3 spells CAIGTDEKLFF. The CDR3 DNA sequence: TGTGCCATCGGCACAGATGAAAAACTGTTTTTT.

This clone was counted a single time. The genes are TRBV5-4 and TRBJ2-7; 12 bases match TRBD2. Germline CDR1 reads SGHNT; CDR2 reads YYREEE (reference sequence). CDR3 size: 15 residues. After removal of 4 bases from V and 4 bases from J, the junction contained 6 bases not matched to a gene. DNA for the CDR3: TGTGCCAGCAGCCCCCGGACTAGCGGGGAGTACGAGCAGTACTTC. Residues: CASSPRTSGEYEQYF.

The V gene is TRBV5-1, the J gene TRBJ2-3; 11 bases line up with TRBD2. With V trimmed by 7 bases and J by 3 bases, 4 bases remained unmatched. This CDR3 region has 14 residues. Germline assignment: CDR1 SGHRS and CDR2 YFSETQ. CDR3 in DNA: TGCGCCAGCGAGACTAGCGGGATGACAGATACGCAGTATTTT. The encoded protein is CASETSGMTDTQYF. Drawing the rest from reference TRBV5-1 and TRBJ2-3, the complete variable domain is KAGVTQTPRYLIKTRGQQVTLSCSPISGHRSVSWYQQTPGQGLQFLFEYFSETQRNKGNFPGRFSGRQFSNSRSEMNVSTLELGDSALYLCASETSGMTDTQYFGPGTRLTVL.

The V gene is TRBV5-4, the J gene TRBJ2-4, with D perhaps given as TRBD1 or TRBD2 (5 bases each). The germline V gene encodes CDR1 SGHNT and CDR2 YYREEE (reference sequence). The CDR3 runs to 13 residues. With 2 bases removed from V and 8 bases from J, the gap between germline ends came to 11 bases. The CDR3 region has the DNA TGTGCCAGCAGCTTACAGGAGGTTGACATTCAGTACTTC. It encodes CASSLQEVDIQYF.

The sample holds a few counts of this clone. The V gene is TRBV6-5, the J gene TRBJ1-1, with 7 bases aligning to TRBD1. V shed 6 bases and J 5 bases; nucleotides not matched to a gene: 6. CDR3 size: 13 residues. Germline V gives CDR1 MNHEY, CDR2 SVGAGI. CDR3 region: CASSMTGWTEAFF. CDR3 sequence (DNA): TGTGCCAGCAGCATGACAGGGTGGACTGAAGCTTTCTTT.

The CDR3 sequence: CASSIQEGGNEQFF. DNA for the CDR3: TGTGCCAGTAGTATCCAGGAGGGAGGCAATGAGCAGTTCTTC. V is TRBV19 and J is TRBJ2-1, with D tentatively TRBD2 (6 bases). The V end lost 3 bases, the J end lost 6 bases, and 12 bases lay between the germline ends. In germline, CDR1 is LNHDA, CDR2 SQIVND (reference sequence). The CDR3 is made up of 14 amino acids.

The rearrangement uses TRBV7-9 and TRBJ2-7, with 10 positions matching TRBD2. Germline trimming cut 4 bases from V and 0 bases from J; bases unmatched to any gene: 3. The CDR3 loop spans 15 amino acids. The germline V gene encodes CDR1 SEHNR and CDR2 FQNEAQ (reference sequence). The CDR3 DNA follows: TGTGCCAGCAGCTGGCTAGCGGGGGCCTCCTACGAGCAGTACTTC. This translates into CASSWLAGASYEQYF.

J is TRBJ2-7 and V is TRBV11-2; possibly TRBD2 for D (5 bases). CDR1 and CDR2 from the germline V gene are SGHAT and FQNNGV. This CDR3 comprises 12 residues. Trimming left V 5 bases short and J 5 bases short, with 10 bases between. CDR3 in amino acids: CASSPRGNEQYF. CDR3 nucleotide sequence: TGTGCCAGCAGCCCCCGGGGAAACGAGCAGTACTTC.

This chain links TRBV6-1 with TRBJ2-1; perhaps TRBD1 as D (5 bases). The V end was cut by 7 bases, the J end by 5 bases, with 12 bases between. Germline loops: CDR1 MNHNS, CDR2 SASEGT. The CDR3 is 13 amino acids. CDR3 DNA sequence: TGTGCCAGCATTAAGACAGAGAACAATGAGCAGTTCTTC. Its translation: CASIKTENNEQFF.

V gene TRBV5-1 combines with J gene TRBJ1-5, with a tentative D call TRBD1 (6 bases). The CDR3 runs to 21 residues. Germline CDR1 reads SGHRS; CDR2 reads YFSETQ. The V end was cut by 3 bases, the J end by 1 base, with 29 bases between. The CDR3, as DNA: TGCGCCAGCAGCTCTCCATGGGTTTCTGTAGGGGGAGTGGGGAGCAATCAGCCCCAGCATTTT. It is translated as CASSSPWVSVGGVGSNQPQHF. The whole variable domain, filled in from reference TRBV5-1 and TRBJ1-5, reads KAGVTQTPRYLIKTRGQQVTLSCSPISGHRSVSWYQQTPGQGLQFLFEYFSETQRNKGNFPGRFSGRQFSNSRSEMNVSTLELGDSALYLCASSSPWVSVGGVGSNQPQHFGDGTRLSIL.